Listed here are 30 T cell receptor beta chains from one sample, sequenced in a study of blood T cell repertoires in COVID-19. The data were produced by immunoSEQ multiplex PCR, yet TCRdb's version contains in-frame clones alone and is incomplete. Among tens of thousands of clones listed, over 85% were seen once. The source material was peripheral blood. These receptors were obtained from a human donor in a cohort sampled during active COVID-19.

This clone was found a few times. The genes are TRBV7-9 and TRBJ1-1; maybe TRBD1 (6 bases). Germline V CDR1 and CDR2: SEHNR, FQNEAQ (reference sequence). Deletions cut 3 bases from V and 6 bases from J, with 17 bases between. The CDR3 covers 15 residues. DNA for the CDR3: TGTGCCAGCAGCTTTTTGGGCCAGGGGCTTGCTGAAGCTTTCTTT. Its protein is CASSFLGQGLAEAFF.

CDR3 sequence (DNA): TGTGCCAGCAGTCCGGAGGGGAGCTCCTACAATGAGCAGTTCTTC. It codes for CASSPEGSSYNEQFF. The V gene is TRBV4-2, the J gene TRBJ2-1; possible D gene TRBD2, 6 bases. Germline loops: CDR1 LGHNA, CDR2 YNFKEQ. This CDR3 is 15 amino acids long. Trimming shortened V by 6 bases and J by 0 bases, and 12 bases separated the two germline ends.

The genes are TRBV28 and TRBJ1-1; D is possibly TRBD1 (6 bases). This CDR3 is built from 15 residues. The V gene's germline CDR1 is MDHEN and CDR2 SYDVKM. Trimming removed 6 bases at V and 1 base at J, with 15 bases between. As DNA, the CDR3 is TGTGCCAGCAGCCTGTCTACACAGGGGAACACTGAAGCTTTCTTT. Translated, it gives CASSLSTQGNTEAFF.

The chain is built from TRBV19 and TRBJ1-2, with 8 bases matching TRBD1. This CDR3 contains 12 residues. CDR1 is LNHDA, CDR2 SQIVND, per germline (reference sequence). With V trimmed by 6 bases and J by 5 bases, 2 bases remained unmatched. In DNA form, the CDR3 reads TGTGCCAGTAGGGACAGGGTGTATGGCTACACCTTC. Translating gives CASRDRVYGYTF.

The chain carries TRBV5-8 and TRBJ1-5; 9 bases fit TRBD1. The CDR3 extends over 14 amino acids. The germline V gene encodes CDR1 SGHTS and CDR2 YDEGEE. V trimming: 5 bases; J trimming: 6 bases; junction bases outside the gene matches: 6. The CDR3: CASRPRDRAQPQHF. The CDR3 DNA is TGTGCCAGCAGGCCCCGGGACAGGGCTCAGCCCCAGCATTTT.

The chain combines TRBV24-1 with TRBJ2-2, with 7 nucleotides matching TRBD1. The J segment lost 0 bases and the V segment lost 3 bases, leaving 3 bases of the junction unmatched. CDR3 size: 16 residues. Germline lookup yields CDR1 KGHDR and CDR2 SFDVKD. In nucleotides, the CDR3 is TGTGCCACCAGTGATCGCAGGGGGTCGAACACCGGGGAGCTGTTTTTT. The encoded protein is CATSDRRGSNTGELFF.

V and J are TRBV6-6 and TRBJ1-1, with D maybe TRBD1 (5 bases). V lost 4 bases and J 12 bases, leaving 18 bases between the germline ends. CDR1 and CDR2 from the germline V gene are MNHNY and SVGAGI (reference sequence). This CDR3 has 13 amino acids. Here the CDR3 reads CASSFPQLGGTFF. In DNA form, the CDR3 reads TGTGCCAGCAGTTTTCCCCAACTCGGGGGAACTTTCTTT.

The chain employs TRBV10-1 and TRBJ2-1; weak D call: TRBD2 (5 bases). Germline assignment: CDR1 WNHNN and CDR2 SYGVQD (reference sequence). The ends were cut back, 2 bases at V and 0 bases at J, with 8 bases in the middle. This CDR3 has 15 residues. CDR3 protein: CASSEQRFSYNEQFF. CDR3 coding DNA: TGCGCCAGCAGTGAGCAGCGGTTCTCCTACAATGAGCAGTTCTTC.

The chain combines TRBV24-1 with TRBJ2-3, with 8 bases lining up with TRBD1. Germline assignment: CDR1 KGHDR and CDR2 SFDVKD. The J segment lost 4 bases and the V segment lost 4 bases, leaving 6 bases of the junction unmatched. This CDR3 comprises 15 residues. The CDR3, as DNA: TGTGCCACCAGTGAGCTCACAGGGGGAGCAGATACGCAGTATTTT. Amino acid sequence: CATSELTGGADTQYF.

This clone is a singleton in its sample. The V call is TRBV10-3, the J call TRBJ2-3; 10 bases match TRBD2. Per germline, CDR1 ENHRY and CDR2 SYGVKD. The CDR3 contains 15 residues. Trimming took 6 bases from V and 4 from J; bases not matched to a gene: 7. CDR3 nucleotide sequence: TGTGCCATCAGAGAAGCGGGAGGGCCGGCAGATACGCAGTATTTT. Protein product: CAIREAGGPADTQYF.

For the CDR3, the DNA is TGTGCCAGCTCCGGGCGACCCAGTGGGAGCCCCGGCAATGAGCAGTTCTTC. Translating it yields CASSGRPSGSPGNEQFF. This rearrangement joins TRBV18 to TRBJ2-1, with a possible D match to TRBD2 (5 bases). Germline V gene sequence: CDR1 KGHSH, CDR2 LQKENI. Trimming cost V 6 bases and J 6 bases, with 24 bases left between them. The CDR3 sequence is 17 residues long.

J is TRBJ2-3 and V is TRBV5-4; D call uncertain. With 4 bases removed from V and 1 base from J, the gap between germline ends came to 7 bases. Germline values: CDR1 SGHNT, CDR2 YYREEE (reference sequence). There are 13 residues in the CDR3. The CDR3 DNA is TGTGCCAGCAGCACTCCGGGCACAGATACGCAGTATTTT. Translation gives CASSTPGTDTQYF.

This chain joins TRBV11-2 and TRBJ1-4, with D unresolved. The CDR3 is 15 residues long. Germline loops: CDR1 SGHAT, CDR2 FQNNGV. V lost 1 base to trimming and J lost 3 bases, with 9 bases between them. CDR3 DNA sequence: TGTGCCAGCAGCTTAGGGCGGGTGGCTAATGAAAAACTGTTTTTT. The encoded protein is CASSLGRVANEKLFF. The whole variable domain, remainder taken from reference TRBV11-2 and TRBJ1-4, is EAGVAQSPRYKIIEKRQSVAFWCNPISGHATLYWYQQILGQGPKLLIQFQNNGVVDDSQLPKDRFSAERLKGVDSTLKIQPAKLEDSAVYLCASSLGRVANEKLFFGSGTQLSVL.

The rearrangement uses TRBV7-9 and TRBJ1-2; the match to TRBD1 covers 8 bases. The CDR3 is 13 residues long. CDR1 and CDR2 (germline): SEHNR, FQNEAQ (reference sequence). J was trimmed by 3 bases and V by 5 bases; bases with no gene match: 2. DNA of the CDR3: TGTGCCAGCAGCCAACAGGGGGACTATGGCTACACCTTC. It encodes CASSQQGDYGYTF.

This chain connects TRBV7-8 to TRBJ2-2; 13 bases are shared with TRBD2. The CDR3 has 16 amino acids. V gave up 6 bases and J gave up 7 bases; unmatched junction bases: 8. Per germline, CDR1 SGHVS and CDR2 FQNEAQ. For the CDR3, the DNA is TGTGCCAGCAGACCCGGACTAGCGGGAGCTATCGGGGAGCTGTTTTTT. Its protein product is CASRPGLAGAIGELFF.

The count of this clone is one. J is TRBJ2-2 and V is TRBV28, with a tentative D call TRBD2 (6 bases). Germline CDR1 reads MDHEN; CDR2 reads SYDVKM. CDR3 size: 15 residues. V was cut by 5 bases and J by 1 base, with 11 bases left in between. The CDR3 DNA follows: TGTGCCAGCAGTCCGCAGGGAGGGAACACCGGGGAGCTGTTTTTT. It codes for CASSPQGGNTGELFF.

CDR3 DNA sequence: TGTGCCTCAAACAGGGGGCCGAAGAGCTATGGCTACACCTTC. It specifies CASNRGPKSYGYTF. This rearrangement joins TRBV19 to TRBJ1-2, with 9 bases matching TRBD1. V shed 11 bases and J 4 bases; nucleotides not matched to a gene: 11. The CDR3 spans 14 residues. Germline V gene sequence: CDR1 LNHDA, CDR2 SQIVND (reference sequence).

The chain joins TRBV7-9 to TRBJ2-3, with 7 bases matching TRBD2. This CDR3 contains 16 residues. Germline assignment: CDR1 SEHNR and CDR2 FQNEAQ (reference sequence). V trimming: 10 bases; J trimming: 1 base; junction bases outside the gene matches: 14. DNA for the CDR3: TGTGCCACCCCCGGGAGTAGCGGGCATCGCACAGATACGCAGTATTTT. Translated: CATPGSSGHRTDTQYF.

The V call is TRBV5-1, the J call TRBJ1-1; 7 bases agree with TRBD1. CDR3 length: 17 residues. CDR1 is SGHRS and CDR2 is YFSETQ in the germline V gene. With 0 bases clipped from V and 3 bases from J, the junction kept 11 bases outside the gene matches. The CDR3 DNA is TGCGCCAGCAGCTTGGATCTAAACAGGGGTTTTGACACTGAAGCTTTCTTT. Residues: CASSLDLNRGFDTEAFF. The full variable domain, rest sourced from reference TRBV5-1 and TRBJ1-1, is KAGVTQTPRYLIKTRGQQVTLSCSPISGHRSVSWYQQTPGQGLQFLFEYFSETQRNKGNFPGRFSGRQFSNSRSEMNVSTLELGDSALYLCASSLDLNRGFDTEAFFGQGTRLTVV.

The V and J genes are TRBV3-1 (or the pseudogene TRBV3-2) and TRBJ1-1; 9 nucleotides align to TRBD1. Germline values: CDR1 LGHDT, CDR2 YNNKEL (reference sequence). The ends lost 4 bases at V and 3 bases at J; junction bases unmatched: 6. The CDR3 spans 15 residues. CDR3 amino acids: CASSPGQGRYTEAFF. In nucleotides, the CDR3 is TGTGCCAGCAGCCCGGGACAGGGCCGTTACACTGAAGCTTTCTTT.

This chain links TRBV9 with TRBJ1-6, with D perhaps matching TRBD1 (6 bases). Trimming shortened V by 8 bases and J by 2 bases, and 11 bases separated the two germline ends. The CDR3 loop spans 14 amino acids. Germline assignment: CDR1 SGDLS and CDR2 YYNGEE. CDR3 sequence (DNA): TGTGCCAGGGGGGGGGCCGCCTATAATTCACCCCTCCACTTT. Translated: CARGGAAYNSPLHF.

The chain recombines TRBV7-2 with TRBJ2-1; TRBD2 matches 7 bases. V lost 1 base to trimming and J lost 8 bases; unmatched junction nucleotides: 8. CDR1 is SGHTA, CDR2 FQGNSA, per germline. The CDR3 length is 15 residues. The CDR3 bases are TGTGCCAGCAGCTTAGAGGCTAGCGGACTCTATGAGCAGTTCTTC. Its translation is CASSLEASGLYEQFF.

The chain employs TRBV7-9 and TRBJ1-1; 7 bases are shared with TRBD1. The germline V gene has CDR1 SEHNR and CDR2 FQNEAQ (reference sequence). CDR3 length: 15 amino acids. V trimming: 1 base; J trimming: 2 bases; junction bases outside the gene matches: 4. CDR3 coding DNA: TGTGCCAGCAGCTTAGTAACAGGGGACAACACTGAAGCTTTCTTT. Its translation: CASSLVTGDNTEAFF.

The chain couples TRBV5-4 to TRBJ1-2; a weak D match, TRBD1 (6 bases). This CDR3 has 16 residues. Trimming removed 3 bases at V and 3 bases at J, with 18 bases between. CDR1 and CDR2 from the germline V gene are SGHNT and YYREEE (reference sequence). DNA for the CDR3: TGTGCCAGCAGCTCCCGGGACACCCTAGTGGACTATGGCTACACCTTC. Its translation is CASSSRDTLVDYGYTF. Full variable domain (missing parts from reference TRBV5-4 and TRBJ1-2): ETGVTQSPTHLIKTRGQQVTLRCSSQSGHNTVSWYQQALGQGPQFIFQYYREEENGRGNFPPRFSGLQFPNYSSELNVNALELDDSALYLCASSSRDTLVDYGYTFGSGTRLTVV.

The chain uses TRBV9 and TRBJ1-2; the D gene is possibly TRBD1 (5 bases). CDR1 and CDR2 (germline): SGDLS, YYNGEE. The CDR3 runs 14 residues. Trimming left V 4 bases short and J 2 bases short, with 12 bases between. CDR3 amino acids: CASSMGDFNYGYTF. In nucleotides, the CDR3 is TGTGCCAGCAGCATGGGGGACTTCAACTATGGCTACACCTTC.

V gene TRBV5-1 combines with J gene TRBJ1-1; D ambiguous. This CDR3 region has 15 residues. V gave up 1 base and J gave up 5 bases, with 15 bases separating them. The germline V gene encodes CDR1 SGHRS and CDR2 YFSETQ. Here the CDR3 reads CASSLSGDGGTEAFF. CDR3 nucleotides: TGCGCCAGCAGCTTGTCGGGAGATGGCGGGACTGAAGCTTTCTTT.

V usage is TRBV5-1 and J usage is TRBJ2-4, with 11 bases aligning to TRBD2. The V gene end was trimmed by 0 bases and the J gene end by 4 bases; junction bases not matched to a gene: 3. The germline V gene encodes CDR1 SGHRS and CDR2 YFSETQ. The CDR3 loop spans 16 amino acids. CDR3 in amino acids: CASSLGLAGGKNIQYF. In DNA form, the CDR3 reads TGCGCCAGCAGCTTGGGTTTAGCGGGAGGGAAAAACATTCAGTACTTC.

This clone showed up just once. The chain employs TRBV7-2 and TRBJ2-2; D is possibly TRBD2 (5 bases). Trimming stripped 1 base from V and 0 bases from J, with 6 bases between. The CDR3 extends over 15 amino acids. Germline V gene sequence: CDR1 SGHTA, CDR2 FQGNSA. The CDR3 DNA reads as TGTGCCAGCAGCTTAGGCGGGTCGAACACCGGGGAGCTGTTTTTT. Its translation: CASSLGGSNTGELFF.

The V call is TRBV5-5, the J call TRBJ1-6; TRBD1 matches at 8 bases. The CDR3 has 15 amino acids. The V segment lost 4 bases and the J segment 8 bases; nucleotides outside the gene matches: 8. Looked up from germline, CDR1 is SGHKS and CDR2 is YYEKEE (reference sequence). The CDR3 sequence: CASSPGQGIDSPLHF. In DNA form, the CDR3 reads TGTGCCAGCAGCCCCGGACAGGGAATAGATTCACCCCTCCACTTT.

V is TRBV2 and J is TRBJ2-6; weak D call: TRBD2 (6 bases). Germline CDR1 is SNHLY and CDR2 is FYNNEI. The CDR3 runs to 18 residues. The V end was cut by 3 bases, the J end by 0 bases, with 15 bases between. The CDR3 here is CASSELGVGGSGANVLTF. The CDR3 region has the DNA TGTGCCAGCAGTGAGTTAGGTGTGGGGGGCTCTGGGGCCAACGTCCTGACTTTC.